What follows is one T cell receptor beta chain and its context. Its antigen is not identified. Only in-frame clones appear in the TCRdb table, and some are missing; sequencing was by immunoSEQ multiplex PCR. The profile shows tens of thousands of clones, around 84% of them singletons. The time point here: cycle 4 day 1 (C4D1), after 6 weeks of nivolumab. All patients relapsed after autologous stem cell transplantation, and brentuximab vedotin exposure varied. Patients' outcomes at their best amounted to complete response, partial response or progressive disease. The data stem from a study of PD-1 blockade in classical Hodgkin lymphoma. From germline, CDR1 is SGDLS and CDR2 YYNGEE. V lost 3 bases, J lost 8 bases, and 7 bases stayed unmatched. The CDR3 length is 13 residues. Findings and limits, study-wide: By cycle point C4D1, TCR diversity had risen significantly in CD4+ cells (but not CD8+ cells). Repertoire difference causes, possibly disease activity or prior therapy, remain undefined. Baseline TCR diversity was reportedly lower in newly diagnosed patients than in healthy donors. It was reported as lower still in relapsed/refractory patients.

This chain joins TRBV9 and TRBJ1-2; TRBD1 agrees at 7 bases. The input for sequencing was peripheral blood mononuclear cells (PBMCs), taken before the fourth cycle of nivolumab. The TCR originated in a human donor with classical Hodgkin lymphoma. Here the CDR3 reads CASSARQGKGYTF. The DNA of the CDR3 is TGTGCCAGCAGCGCCAGACAGGGAAAAGGCTACACCTTC.